Listed below are T cell receptor beta chains from one sample, sequenced in a study of T cell repertoires in cytomegalovirus infection. TCRdb re-called the reads with MiXCR, one entry per CDR3 protein. This sample has almost 300,000 distinct CDR3 sequences, with 8% to 10% found just once. Material: PBMCs. Receptors originate from a human donor in good health (CMV status not recorded). Some clones in this sample may be carry-over from other donors' samples. The CDR3 runs from the conserved cysteine through the conserved F or W.

cdr3_aa | j_call | v_call
CSVVRPMNTEAFF | TRBJ1-1 | TRBV29-1
CSAKTAYGYTF | TRBJ1-2 | TRBV20-1
CASSLYPGSSYNEQFF | TRBJ2-1 | TRBV7-6
CSANPTSGAGETQYF | TRBJ2-5 | TRBV20-1
CSVEGEGNTIYF | TRBJ1-3 | TRBV29-1
CASSPSLNEAFF | TRBJ1-1 | TRBV7-2
CSVEDGAMGINEQFF | TRBJ2-1 | TRBV29-1
CSASPSVSSYNSPLHF | TRBJ1-6 | TRBV20-1
CASSYSTASQTEAFF | TRBJ1-1 | TRBV6-5
CASSPPGTVNTGELFF | TRBJ2-2 | TRBV7-9
CASSPSWRGLEEKLFF | TRBJ1-4 | TRBV11-2
CASSPLQGAEYEQYF | TRBJ2-7 | TRBV18
CASSEGQGELFF | TRBJ2-2 | TRBV28
CASISGETQYF | TRBJ2-5 | TRBV7-9
CSARDWQVGYGYTF | TRBJ1-2 | TRBV20-1
CASSPWTSGANEQFF | TRBJ2-1 | TRBV12-3/TRBV12-4
CASTMGYADTQYF | TRBJ2-3 | TRBV19